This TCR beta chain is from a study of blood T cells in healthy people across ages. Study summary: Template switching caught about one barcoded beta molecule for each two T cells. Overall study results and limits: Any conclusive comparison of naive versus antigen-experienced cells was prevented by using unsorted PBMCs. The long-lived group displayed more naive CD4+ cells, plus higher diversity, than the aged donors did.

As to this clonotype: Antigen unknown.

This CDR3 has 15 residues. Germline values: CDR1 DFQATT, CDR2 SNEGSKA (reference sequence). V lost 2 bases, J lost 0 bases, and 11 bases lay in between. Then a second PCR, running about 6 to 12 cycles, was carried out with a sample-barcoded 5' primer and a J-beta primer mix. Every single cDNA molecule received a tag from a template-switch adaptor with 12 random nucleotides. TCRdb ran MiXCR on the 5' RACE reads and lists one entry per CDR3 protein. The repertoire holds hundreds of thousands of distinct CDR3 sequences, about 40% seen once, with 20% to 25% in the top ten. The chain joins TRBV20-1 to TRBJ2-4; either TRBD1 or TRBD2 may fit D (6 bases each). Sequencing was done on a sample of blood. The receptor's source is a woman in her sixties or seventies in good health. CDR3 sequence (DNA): TGCAGTGCTAGAATGGGGGGCCCAGCCAAAAACATTCAGTACTTC. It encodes CSARMGGPAKNIQYF.